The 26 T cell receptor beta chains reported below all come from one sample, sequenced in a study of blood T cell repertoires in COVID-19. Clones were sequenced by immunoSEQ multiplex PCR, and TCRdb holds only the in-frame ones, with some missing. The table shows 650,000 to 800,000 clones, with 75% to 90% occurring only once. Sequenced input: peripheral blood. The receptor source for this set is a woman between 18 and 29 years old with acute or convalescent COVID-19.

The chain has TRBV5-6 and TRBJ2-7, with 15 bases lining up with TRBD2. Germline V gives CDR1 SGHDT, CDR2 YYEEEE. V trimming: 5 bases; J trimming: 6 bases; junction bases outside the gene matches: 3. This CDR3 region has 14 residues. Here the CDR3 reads CASSRTSGGGEQYF. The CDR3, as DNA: TGTGCCAGCAGTAGGACTAGCGGGGGGGGCGAGCAGTACTTC.

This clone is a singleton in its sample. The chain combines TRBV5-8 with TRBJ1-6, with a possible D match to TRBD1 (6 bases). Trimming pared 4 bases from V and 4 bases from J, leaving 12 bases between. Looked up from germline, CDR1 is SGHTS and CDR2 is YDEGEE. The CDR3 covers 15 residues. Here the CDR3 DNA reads TGTGCCAGCAGCCATGGCGGACAGTATAATTCACCCCTCCACTTT. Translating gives CASSHGGQYNSPLHF.

CDR3 nucleotide sequence: TGTGCCAGCACAGCGGACAGGGAAACTGAAGCTTTCTTT. Its protein product is CASTADRETEAFF. This chain uses TRBV2 with TRBJ1-1; the match to TRBD1 covers 8 bases. Per germline, CDR1 SNHLY and CDR2 FYNNEI. V lost 7 bases and J lost 5; bases outside the gene matches: 6. The CDR3 extends over 13 amino acids.

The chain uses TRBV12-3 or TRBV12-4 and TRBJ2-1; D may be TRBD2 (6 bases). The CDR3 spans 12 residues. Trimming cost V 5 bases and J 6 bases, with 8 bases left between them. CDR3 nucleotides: TGTGCCAGCAGTGGAGGGATCAATGAGCAGTTCTTC. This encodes CASSGGINEQFF.

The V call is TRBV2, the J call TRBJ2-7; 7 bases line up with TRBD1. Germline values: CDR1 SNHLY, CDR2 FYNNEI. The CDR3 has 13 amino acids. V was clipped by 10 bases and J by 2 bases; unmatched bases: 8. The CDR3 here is CANRQGTTYEQYF. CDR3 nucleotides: TGTGCCAACCGACAGGGTACTACCTACGAGCAGTACTTC.

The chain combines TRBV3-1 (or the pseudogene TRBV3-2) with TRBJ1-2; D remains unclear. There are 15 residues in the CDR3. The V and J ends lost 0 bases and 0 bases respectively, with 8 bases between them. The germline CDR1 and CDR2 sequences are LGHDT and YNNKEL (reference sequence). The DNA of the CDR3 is TGTGCCAGCAGCCAAGAGGCCCTAGCTAACTATGGCTACACCTTC. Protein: CASSQEALANYGYTF.

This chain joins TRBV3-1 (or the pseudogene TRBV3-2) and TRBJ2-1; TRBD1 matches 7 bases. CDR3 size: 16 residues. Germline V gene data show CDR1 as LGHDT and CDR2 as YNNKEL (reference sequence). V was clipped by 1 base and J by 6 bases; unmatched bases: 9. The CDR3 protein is CASSQVRQGYGNEQFF. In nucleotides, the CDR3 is TGTGCCAGCAGCCAAGTGAGACAGGGTTACGGCAATGAGCAGTTCTTC.

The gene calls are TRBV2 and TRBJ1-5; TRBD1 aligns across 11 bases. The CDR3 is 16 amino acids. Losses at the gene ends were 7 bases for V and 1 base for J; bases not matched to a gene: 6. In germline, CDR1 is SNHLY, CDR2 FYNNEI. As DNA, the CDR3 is TGTGCCAGCACGGGACAGGGGGATGGCAGCAATCAGCCCCAGCATTTT. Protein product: CASTGQGDGSNQPQHF. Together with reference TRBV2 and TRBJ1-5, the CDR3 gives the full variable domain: EPEVTQTPSHQVTQMGQEVILRCVPISNHLYFYWYRQILGQKVEFLVSFYNNEISEKSEIFDDQFSVERPDGSNFTLKIRSTKLEDSAMYFCASTGQGDGSNQPQHFGDGTRLSIL.

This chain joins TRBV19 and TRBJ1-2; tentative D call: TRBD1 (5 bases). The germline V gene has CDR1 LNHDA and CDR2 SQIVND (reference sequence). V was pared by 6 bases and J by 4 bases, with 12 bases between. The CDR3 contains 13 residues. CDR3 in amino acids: CASSPDRSYGYTF. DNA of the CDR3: TGTGCCAGTAGCCCTGACAGAAGCTATGGCTACACCTTC.

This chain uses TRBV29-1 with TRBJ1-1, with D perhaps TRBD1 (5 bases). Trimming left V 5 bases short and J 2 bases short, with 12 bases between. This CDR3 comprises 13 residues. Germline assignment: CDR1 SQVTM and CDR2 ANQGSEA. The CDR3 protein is CSVWTRGNTEAFF. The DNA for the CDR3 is TGCAGCGTTTGGACAAGGGGTAACACTGAAGCTTTCTTT.

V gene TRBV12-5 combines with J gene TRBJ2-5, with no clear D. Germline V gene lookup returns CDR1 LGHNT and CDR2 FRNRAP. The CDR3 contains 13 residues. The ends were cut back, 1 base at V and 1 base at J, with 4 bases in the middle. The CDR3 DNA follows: TGTGCTAGTGGTTTGGCGGGCCAAGAGACCCAGTACTTC. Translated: CASGLAGQETQYF.

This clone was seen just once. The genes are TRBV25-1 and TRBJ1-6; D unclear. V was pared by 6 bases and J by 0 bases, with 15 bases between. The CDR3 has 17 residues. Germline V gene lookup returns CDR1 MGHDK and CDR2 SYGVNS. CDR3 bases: TGTGCCAGCAGGGGCACACATGGGTTCTCCTATAATTCACCCCTCCACTTT. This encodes CASRGTHGFSYNSPLHF. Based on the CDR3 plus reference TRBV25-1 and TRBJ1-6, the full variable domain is EADIYQTPRYLVIGTGKKITLECSQTMGHDKMYWYQQDPGMELHLIHYSYGVNSTEKGDLSSESTVSRIRTEHFPLTLESARPSHTSQYLCASRGTHGFSYNSPLHFGNGTRLTVT.

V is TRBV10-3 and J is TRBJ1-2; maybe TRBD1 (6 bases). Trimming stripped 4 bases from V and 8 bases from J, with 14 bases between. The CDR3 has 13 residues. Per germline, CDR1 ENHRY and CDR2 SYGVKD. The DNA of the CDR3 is TGTGCCATCAGTGCGACAGGCTTCGACGGCTACACCTTC. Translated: CAISATGFDGYTF.

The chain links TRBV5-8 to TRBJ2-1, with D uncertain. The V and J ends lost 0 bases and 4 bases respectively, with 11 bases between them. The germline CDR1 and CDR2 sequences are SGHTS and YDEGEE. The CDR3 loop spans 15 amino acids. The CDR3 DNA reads TGTGCCAGCAGCTTGGCAGTGTTTGCTTACAATGAGCAGTTCTTC. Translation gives CASSLAVFAYNEQFF. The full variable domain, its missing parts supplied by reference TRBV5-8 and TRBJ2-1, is EAGVTQSPTHLIKTRGQQATLRCSPISGHTSVYWYQQALGLGLQFLLWYDEGEERNRGNFPPRFSGRQFPNYSSELNVNALELEDSALYLCASSLAVFAYNEQFFGPGTRLTVL.

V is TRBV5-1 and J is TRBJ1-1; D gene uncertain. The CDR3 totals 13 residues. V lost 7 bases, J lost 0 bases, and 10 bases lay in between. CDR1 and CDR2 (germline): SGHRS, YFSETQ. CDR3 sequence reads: CASQDGMNTEAFF. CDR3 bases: TGCGCCAGCCAGGACGGGATGAACACTGAAGCTTTCTTT.

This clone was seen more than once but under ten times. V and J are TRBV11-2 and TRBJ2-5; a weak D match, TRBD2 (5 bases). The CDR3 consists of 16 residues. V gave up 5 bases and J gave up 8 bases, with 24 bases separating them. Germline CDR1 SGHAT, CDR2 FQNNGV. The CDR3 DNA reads TGTGCCAGCAGCGCCCCCCAGGACTTCCAGCAAGGAACCCAGTACTTC. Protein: CASSAPQDFQQGTQYF.

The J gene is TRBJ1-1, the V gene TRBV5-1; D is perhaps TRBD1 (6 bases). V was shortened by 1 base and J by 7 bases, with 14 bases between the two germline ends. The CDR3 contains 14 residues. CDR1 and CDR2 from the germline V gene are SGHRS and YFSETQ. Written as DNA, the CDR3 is TGCGCCAGCAGCTTGCGGTGGGACAACCGTGAAGCTTTCTTT. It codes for CASSLRWDNREAFF.

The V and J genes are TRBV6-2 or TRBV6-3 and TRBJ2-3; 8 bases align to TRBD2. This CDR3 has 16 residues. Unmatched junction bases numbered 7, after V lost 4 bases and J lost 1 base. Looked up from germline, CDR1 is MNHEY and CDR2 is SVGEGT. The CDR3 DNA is TGTGCCAGCAGTTTGACCGGGGGGGCTGGCACAGATACGCAGTATTTT. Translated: CASSLTGGAGTDTQYF.

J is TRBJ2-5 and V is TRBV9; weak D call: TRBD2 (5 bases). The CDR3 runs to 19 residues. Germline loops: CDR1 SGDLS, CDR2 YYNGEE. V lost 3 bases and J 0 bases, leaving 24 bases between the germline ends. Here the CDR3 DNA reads TGTGCCAGCAGCGCCAACCCTACTTGGGGTAGCGCTGACCAAGAGACCCAGTACTTC. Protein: CASSANPTWGSADQETQYF.

Written as DNA, the CDR3 is TGTGCCAGCAGTGTCGCGGGGGAGGCAGATACGCAGTATTTT. Encoded protein: CASSVAGEADTQYF. V and J are TRBV6-4 and TRBJ2-3; 7 bases are a match to TRBD2. Germline V gene lookup returns CDR1 MRHNA and CDR2 SNTAGT. The ends lost 4 bases at V and 4 bases at J; junction bases unmatched: 5. The CDR3 runs to 14 residues.

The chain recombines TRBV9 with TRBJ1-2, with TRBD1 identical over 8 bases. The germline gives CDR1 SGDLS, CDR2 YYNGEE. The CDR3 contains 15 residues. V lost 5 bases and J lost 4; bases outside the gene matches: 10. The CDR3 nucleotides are TGTGCCAGCAGGGATACAGGGGGGGGAACCTATGGCTACACCTTC. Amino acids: CASRDTGGGTYGYTF.

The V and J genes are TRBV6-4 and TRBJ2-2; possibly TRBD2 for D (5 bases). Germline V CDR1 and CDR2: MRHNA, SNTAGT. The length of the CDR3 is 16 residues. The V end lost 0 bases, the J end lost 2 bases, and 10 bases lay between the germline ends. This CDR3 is CASSDSGRGNTGELFF. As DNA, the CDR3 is TGTGCCAGCAGTGACTCAGGACGGGGAAACACCGGGGAGCTGTTTTTT.

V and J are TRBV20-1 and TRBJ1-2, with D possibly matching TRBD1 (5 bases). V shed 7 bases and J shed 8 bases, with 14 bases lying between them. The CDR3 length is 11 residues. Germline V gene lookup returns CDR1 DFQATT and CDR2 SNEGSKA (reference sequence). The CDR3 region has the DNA TGCAGTGGGCAGGGAGGAGAGGGCTACACCTTC. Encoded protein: CSGQGGEGYTF.

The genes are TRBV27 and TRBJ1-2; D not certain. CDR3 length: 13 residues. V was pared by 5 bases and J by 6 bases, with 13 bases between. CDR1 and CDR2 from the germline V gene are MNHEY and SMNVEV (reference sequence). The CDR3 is CASSKEPLDGYTF. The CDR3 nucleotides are TGTGCCAGCAGTAAGGAGCCATTGGATGGCTACACCTTC.

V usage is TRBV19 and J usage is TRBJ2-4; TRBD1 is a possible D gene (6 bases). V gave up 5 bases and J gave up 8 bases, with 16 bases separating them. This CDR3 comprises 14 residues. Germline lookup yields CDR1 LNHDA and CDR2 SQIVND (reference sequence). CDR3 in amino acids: CASSHRTEVDIQYF. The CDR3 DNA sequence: TGTGCCAGTAGTCACAGGACAGAGGTCGACATTCAGTACTTC.

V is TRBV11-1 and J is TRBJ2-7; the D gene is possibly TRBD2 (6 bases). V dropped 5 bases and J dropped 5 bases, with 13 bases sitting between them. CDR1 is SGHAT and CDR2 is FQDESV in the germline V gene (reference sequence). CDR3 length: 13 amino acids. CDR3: CASSLLREDEQYF. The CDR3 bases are TGTGCCAGCAGCCTTCTCAGGGAGGACGAGCAGTACTTC.